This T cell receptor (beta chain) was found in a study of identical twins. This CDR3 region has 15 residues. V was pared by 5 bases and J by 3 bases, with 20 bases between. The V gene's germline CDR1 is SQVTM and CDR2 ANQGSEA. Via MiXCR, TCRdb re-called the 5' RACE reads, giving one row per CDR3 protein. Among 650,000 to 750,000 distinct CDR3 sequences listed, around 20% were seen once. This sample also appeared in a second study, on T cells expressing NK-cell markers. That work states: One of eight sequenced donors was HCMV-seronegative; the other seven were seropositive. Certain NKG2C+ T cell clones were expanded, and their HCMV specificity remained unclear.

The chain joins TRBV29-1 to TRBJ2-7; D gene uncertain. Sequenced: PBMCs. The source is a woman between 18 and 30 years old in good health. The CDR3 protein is CSVIVPWGVGYEQYF. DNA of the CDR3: TGCAGCGTTATTGTCCCCTGGGGTGTGGGCTACGAGCAGTACTTC.